The 29 T cell receptor beta chains given below trace back to one sample, sequenced in a study of glioma-infiltrating T cells. The iRepertoire nested amplicon-rescue multiplex PCR amplified TCR alpha and beta CDR3s from RNA. Each CDR3 protein is one row after TCRdb ran MiXCR on the multiplex PCR reads. The sample has some 120,000 distinct CDR3 sequences, 23% seen once; the top ten hold around 15%. Material: glioma tissue, nonneoplastic brain tissue, or PBMCs (not recorded which). The receptor set was obtained from a human donor with low-grade glioma or glioblastoma, undergoing nonglioma brain surgery, or in good health (not recorded which).

Notes on this clonotype: Being one base from a much bigger clone, this may be a read error. The chain uses TRBV5-1 and TRBJ2-3; D tentatively fits TRBD1 or TRBD2 (5 bases each). Germline V CDR1 and CDR2: SGHRS, YFSETQ. CDR3 length: 15 amino acids. This CDR3 is CPSSLRGEFTDTQYF. CDR3 coding DNA: TGCCCCAGCAGCTTGAGAGGGGAATTCACAGATACGCAGTATTTT. The full variable domain, its missing parts supplied by reference TRBV5-1 and TRBJ2-3, is KAGVTQTPRYLIKTRGQQVTLSCSPISGHRSVSWYQQTPGQGLQFLFEYFSETQRNKGNFPGRFSGRQFSNSRSEMNVSTLELGDSALYLCPSSLRGEFTDTQYFGPGTRLTVL.

This clonotype was picked up a small number of times. Since a much larger clone is just one base distant, this may be a read error. The gene calls are TRBV24-1 and TRBJ2-6; D tentatively reads TRBD1 or TRBD2 (5 bases each). This CDR3 is 16 amino acids long. The germline V gene has CDR1 KGHDR and CDR2 SFDVKD. V was cut by 4 bases and J by 4 bases, with 13 bases left in between. CDR3: CATSEHRDPGANVLTF. Written as DNA, the CDR3 is TGTGCCACCAGTGAGCACCGGGACCCCGGGGCCAACGTCCTGACTTTC.

This clonotype was observed a handful of times. The V gene is TRBV4-1, the J gene TRBJ1-1; D is uncertain. V was pared by 0 bases and J by 6 bases, with 8 bases between. The CDR3 sequence is 13 residues long. Per germline, CDR1 MGHRA and CDR2 YSYEKL. The CDR3 region has the DNA TGCGCCAGCAGCCAAGACGCCGGTCCTGAAGCTTTCTTT. Protein sequence: CASSQDAGPEAFF.

This clonotype was detected ten times or more. This sequence joins TRBV14 and TRBJ1-3; D might be TRBD1 (6 bases). The CDR3 covers 15 residues. V lost 6 bases to trimming and J lost 3 bases, with 15 bases between them. Germline CDR1 is SGHDN and CDR2 is FVKESK. The CDR3 reads CASSEGGFGGNTIYF. The CDR3 DNA reads TGTGCCAGCAGTGAAGGGGGATTCGGTGGAAACACCATATATTTT.

This clonotype was observed at least ten times. The chain has TRBV12-3 or TRBV12-4 and TRBJ1-2; TRBD1 matches at 8 bases. J was trimmed by 4 bases and V by 4 bases; bases with no gene match: 20. The CDR3 consists of 19 residues. CDR3 sequence reads: CASSSVPGQGGSISYGYTF. The CDR3 nucleotides are TGTGCCAGCAGTTCCGTACCAGGACAGGGTGGGTCTATCAGCTATGGCTACACCTTC.

This clonotype showed up just once. A much larger clone is a single base away; this may be a read error. The chain combines TRBV5-6 with TRBJ1-1, with D perhaps TRBD1 (5 bases). The CDR3 runs 17 residues. Germline loops: CDR1 SGHDT, CDR2 YYEEEE. The V gene lost 0 bases and the J gene lost 1 base, with 16 bases spanning the gap. CDR3 in amino acids: CASSLVKGNWGNTEAFF. The DNA for the CDR3 is TGTGCCAGCAGCTTGGTAAAGGGGAACTGGGGGAACACTGAAGCTTTCTTT.

This clonotype was counted many times. The chain is built from TRBV28 and TRBJ2-1, with 10 positions matching TRBD2. The CDR3 runs to 18 residues. Per germline, CDR1 MDHEN and CDR2 SYDVKM. Trimming removed 4 bases from V and 4 bases from J; junction bases left unmatched: 13. Here the CDR3 reads CASSSLSGLLAGYNEQFF. The CDR3 nucleotides read TGTGCCAGCAGTTCCCTTTCCGGGTTACTAGCGGGGTACAATGAGCAGTTCTTC.

The chain employs TRBV2 and TRBJ2-3; D is unclear. CDR3 length: 17 residues. Trimming removed 7 bases from V and 2 bases from J, with 22 bases in between. CDR1 is SNHLY and CDR2 is FYNNEI in the germline V gene. Here the CDR3 reads CASNKLAPSLTTDTQYF. As DNA, the CDR3 is TGTGCCAGCAACAAGCTGGCGCCCTCCCTTACCACAGATACGCAGTATTTT.

There are many counts of this clonotype. The chain carries TRBV19 and TRBJ2-1; D may be TRBD1 or TRBD2 (5 bases each). The CDR3 runs to 15 residues. CDR1 is LNHDA, CDR2 SQIVND, per germline (reference sequence). Trimming removed 6 bases from V and 0 bases from J, with 12 bases in between. The chain's CDR3 is CASSLAGSSYNEQFF. CDR3 coding DNA: TGTGCCAGTAGCCTGGCAGGGAGCTCCTACAATGAGCAGTTCTTC. The full variable domain, rest sourced from reference TRBV19 and TRBJ2-1, is DGGITQSPKYLFRKEGQNVTLSCEQNLNHDAMYWYRQDPGQGLRLIYYSQIVNDFQKGDIAEGYSVSREKKESFPLTVTSAQKNPTAFYLCASSLAGSSYNEQFFGPGTRLTVL.

This clonotype has ten or more counts. The chain carries TRBV11-2 and TRBJ2-3; 14 bases match TRBD2. This CDR3 region has 13 residues. The germline V gene encodes CDR1 SGHAT and CDR2 FQNNGV. J lost 15 bases, V lost 5 bases, and 7 bases had no gene match. This CDR3 is CASSATSGRALYF. In DNA form, the CDR3 reads TGTGCCAGCAGCGCGACTAGCGGGAGGGCTCTATATTTT.

This clonotype was counted at least ten times. The chain links TRBV5-1 to TRBJ1-1, with 8 nucleotides matching TRBD1. Trimming at V came to 5 bases and at J to 0 bases, leaving 12 bases not matched to a gene. Germline loops: CDR1 SGHRS, CDR2 YFSETQ. The length of the CDR3 is 17 residues. DNA of the CDR3: TGCGCCAGCAGTTTCACAGGGGGGGACTCGATGAACACTGAAGCTTTCTTT. Encoded protein: CASSFTGGDSMNTEAFF.

Regarding this clonotype: A much larger clone lies a single base off, so this may be a read error. This chain connects TRBV4-3 to TRBJ2-3; a weak D match, TRBD2 (6 bases). The CDR3 is 18 residues long. Germline V lookup: CDR1 LGHNA, CDR2 YSLEER. For the CDR3, the DNA is TGCACCAGCAGCCAAGAGTACCCCAGCGGGCCCAACACAGATACGCAGTATTTT. Its protein product is CTSSQEYPSGPNTDTQYF.

This clonotype was found many times. The chain uses TRBV10-3 and TRBJ2-3, with TRBD2 matching over 8 bases. The CDR3 loop spans 15 amino acids. The V gene's germline CDR1 is ENHRY and CDR2 SYGVKD. The V and J ends lost 6 bases and 5 bases, in that order; junction bases with no gene match: 10. CDR3 loop: CAIRPLDGGVDTQYF. In nucleotides, the CDR3 is TGTGCCATCAGACCCCTAGACGGGGGGGTAGATACGCAGTATTTT.

This clonotype was seen repeatedly, ten times or more. The rearrangement uses TRBV6-1 and TRBJ2-7; 7 positions agree with TRBD1. The junction had 10 bases not matched to a gene; V was cut back by 6 bases and J by 2 bases. Per the germline V gene, CDR1 is MNHNS and CDR2 is SASEGT. The CDR3 is made up of 15 amino acids. CDR3 bases: TGTGCCAGCAGGGCGCCGGGACAGATCACCTACGAGCAGTACTTC. Its translation: CASRAPGQITYEQYF.

This clonotype was recorded a few times. A clone one base away is much larger, so this may be a read error. The chain joins TRBV6-2 or TRBV6-3 to TRBJ2-3; D remains unclear. Germline assignment: CDR1 MNHEY and CDR2 SVGEGT. CDR3 length equals 15 residues. Here the CDR3 DNA reads TGTACCAGCAGTTACCCCGTTTCGGGCGCAGATACGCAGTATTTT. It is translated as CTSSYPVSGADTQYF.

This clonotype has at least ten counts. The chain carries TRBV6-6 and TRBJ2-7, with D possibly TRBD1 on 5 matching bases. The CDR3 loop spans 17 amino acids. The V and J ends lost 2 bases and 0 bases respectively, with 17 bases between them. The germline V gene has CDR1 MNHNY and CDR2 SVGAGI (reference sequence). CDR3 amino acids: CASSYTPTVLSSYEQYF. DNA of the CDR3: TGTGCCAGCAGTTACACACCGACAGTCCTGAGCTCCTACGAGCAGTACTTC.

This clonotype was detected many times. The V call is TRBV28, the J call TRBJ2-4, with D perhaps given as TRBD1 or TRBD2 (5 bases each). The ends were cut back, 5 bases at V and 5 bases at J, with 19 bases in the middle. This CDR3 is 16 amino acids long. Germline CDR1 and CDR2: MDHEN and SYDVKM. The CDR3, as DNA: TGTGCCAGCAGTACCTCCGGGACGGCCGGCGAAAACATTCAGTACTTC. This codes for CASSTSGTAGENIQYF. The complete variable domain, with remaining parts taken from reference TRBV28 and TRBJ2-4, reads DVKVTQSSRYLVKRTGEKVFLECVQDMDHENMFWYRQDPGLGLRLIYFSYDVKMKEKGDIPEGYSVSREKKERFSLILESASTNQTSMYLCASSTSGTAGENIQYFGAGTRLSVL.

There are many counts of this clonotype. J is TRBJ2-2 and V is TRBV6-1, with TRBD1 as a possible D gene (6 bases). The CDR3 runs to 15 residues. Per the germline V gene, CDR1 is MNHNS and CDR2 is SASEGT. Trimming cost V 3 bases and J 3 bases, with 11 bases left between them. This CDR3 reads CASSDSGVHTGELFF. The CDR3, as DNA: TGTGCCAGCAGTGATTCAGGGGTGCACACCGGGGAGCTGTTTTTT.

The CDR3 bases are TGTGCCAGCAGTTACCTACGGGCTAGCGGGATTGACAATGAGCAGTTCTTC. Its protein is CASSYLRASGIDNEQFF. The chain couples TRBV6-2 or TRBV6-3 to TRBJ2-1; 9 bases are shared with TRBD2. This CDR3 contains 17 residues. Germline values: CDR1 MNHEY, CDR2 SVGEGT. Trimming cost V 2 bases and J 5 bases; bases outside gene matches: 10.

Remarks on this clonotype: A much larger clone lies one base from this, so it may be a read error. The chain recombines TRBV6-2 or TRBV6-3 with TRBJ2-7; weak D call: TRBD1 (6 bases). The CDR3 loop spans 14 amino acids. CDR1 MNHEY and CDR2 SVGEGT come from the germline V gene. DNA of the CDR3: TGTGCCAGCAGTGCAATGGACAGTTTCAACGATCAGTACTTC. It codes for CASSAMDSFNDQYF.

This clonotype has at least ten counts. The V call is TRBV12-3 or TRBV12-4, the J call TRBJ1-4, with unresolved D. V lost 6 bases and J lost 8, with 19 bases in between. The CDR3 spans 15 residues. The DNA of the CDR3 is TGTGCCAGCAGCTTTAATATTGATGTTAACGAAAAACTGTTTTTT. Its protein is CASSFNIDVNEKLFF.

At least ten counts were recorded for this clonotype. The J gene is TRBJ2-7, the V gene TRBV4-3, with TRBD2 matching 9 bases. Losses at the gene ends were 3 bases for V and 4 bases for J; bases not matched to a gene: 7. From germline, CDR1 is LGHNA and CDR2 YSLEER. This CDR3 is built from 15 residues. CDR3 loop: CASSQAWAGGYEQYF. The DNA of the CDR3 is TGCGCCAGCAGCCAGGCCTGGGCGGGAGGGTACGAGCAGTACTTC.

This clonotype was seen repeatedly, ten times or more. The chain carries TRBV27 and TRBJ2-3; D ambiguous. Germline V gene sequence: CDR1 MNHEY, CDR2 SMNVEV (reference sequence). The CDR3 totals 14 residues. V lost 3 bases and J 1 base, leaving 8 bases between the germline ends. The CDR3 is CASSFRPGTDTQYF. As DNA, the CDR3 is TGTGCCAGCAGTTTTAGACCAGGCACAGATACGCAGTATTTT.

This clonotype appeared a few times. A much bigger clone sits one base away, suggesting this may be a read error. The chain recombines TRBV7-6 with TRBJ2-5; weak D call: TRBD1 (5 bases). Germline V gene sequence: CDR1 SGHVS, CDR2 FNYEAQ. V was cut by 5 bases and J by 3 bases, with 16 bases left in between. The CDR3 has 15 amino acids. The CDR3 DNA reads TGTGCCAGCAGCCCCCTTGGGGCAGCAAAAGAGACCCAGTACTTC. It encodes CASSPLGAAKETQYF. The full variable domain, in which reference TRBV7-6 and TRBJ2-5 provide the parts outside the CDR3, is GAGVSQSPRYKVTKRGQDVALRCDPISGHVSLYWYRQALGQGPEFLTYFNYEAQQDKSGLPNDRFSAERPEGSISTLTIQRTEQRDSAMYRCASSPLGAAKETQYFGPGTRLLVL.

This clonotype was recorded at least ten times. The chain couples TRBV25-1 to TRBJ1-4; possibly TRBD1 for D (5 bases). V was clipped by 1 base and J by 8 bases, with 14 bases between them. Germline values: CDR1 MGHDK, CDR2 SYGVNS. The CDR3 is made up of 15 amino acids. The CDR3 sequence is CASSEFGGGGEKLFF. DNA for the CDR3: TGTGCCAGCAGTGAATTCGGGGGAGGCGGAGAAAAACTGTTTTTT.

A word on this clonotype: The junction differs from germline at one of its ends, possibly a read error. The genes are TRBV12-3 or TRBV12-4 and TRBJ1-6; no reliable D call. This CDR3 is built from 14 residues. In DNA form, the CDR3 reads TGTGCCAGCAACTGGGCTGATACAAATTCACCCGTCCACTTT. It translates to CASNWADTNSPVHF.

About this clonotype itself: Given a much more abundant clone one base away, this may be a read error. The rearrangement links TRBV27 to TRBJ1-2; 10 positions agree with TRBD1. The V gene end was trimmed by 4 bases and the J gene end by 7 bases; junction bases not matched to a gene: 18. CDR1 and CDR2 (germline): MNHEY, SMNVEV (reference sequence). The CDR3 totals 18 residues. The CDR3 DNA reads as TGTGCCAGCAGTTCCCCTCGGGACAGGGGTCACCTGGTTCGTGGCTACACCTTC. Protein product: CASSSPRDRGHLVRGYTF.

This clonotype was found many times. This chain joins TRBV20-1 and TRBJ2-7, with 11 bases that match TRBD2. Germline CDR1 is DFQATT and CDR2 is SNEGSKA (reference sequence). Trimming removed 1 base from V and 5 bases from J; junction bases left unmatched: 7. The CDR3 spans 15 residues. The chain's CDR3 is CSARVPLAGVNEQYF. CDR3 DNA sequence: TGCAGTGCTAGAGTCCCACTAGCGGGAGTTAACGAGCAGTACTTC.

The rearrangement uses TRBV4-3 and TRBJ2-5; D is possibly TRBD1 or TRBD2 (6 bases each). CDR1 and CDR2 (germline): LGHNA, YSLEER. The CDR3 consists of 18 residues. Trimming took off 1 base at V and 5 bases at J, with 23 bases between the two ends. The CDR3 sequence: CASSQAVSWEEGDETQYF. For the CDR3, the DNA is TGCGCCAGCAGCCAAGCTGTGTCGTGGGAGGAGGGGGACGAGACCCAGTACTTC.